These 15 T cell receptor beta chains originate from one sample sequenced in a study of cytomegalovirus exposure and HLA in healthy donors. Libraries were prepared by immunoSEQ multiplex PCR; TCRdb keeps only in-frame clonotypes and omits some of them. The sample has approximately 120,000 clones, roughly 94% seen once. Input material: PBMCs. The receptors were gathered from a young woman in good health and CMV-seronegative.

The chain is built from TRBV28 and TRBJ1-5, with 7 bases matching TRBD1. This CDR3 spans 16 amino acids. The V gene's germline CDR1 is MDHEN and CDR2 SYDVKM. Unmatched junction bases numbered 7, after V lost 4 bases and J lost 1 base. The CDR3 sequence is CASSSRTGLSNQPQHF. The CDR3 DNA reads TGTGCCAGCAGTTCGCGGACAGGCTTAAGCAATCAGCCCCAGCATTTT. The full variable domain, in which reference TRBV28 and TRBJ1-5 provide the parts outside the CDR3, is DVKVTQSSRYLVKRTGEKVFLECVQDMDHENMFWYRQDPGLGLRLIYFSYDVKMKEKGDIPEGYSVSREKKERFSLILESASTNQTSMYLCASSSRTGLSNQPQHFGDGTRLSIL.

The J gene is TRBJ1-1, the V gene TRBV6-5; D gene unclear. V was trimmed by 0 bases and J by 0 bases, leaving 8 bases between them. CDR3 length equals 15 residues. From germline, CDR1 is MNHEY and CDR2 SVGAGI. The CDR3 DNA follows: TGTGCCAGCAGTTACTCGACATCCATGAACACTGAAGCTTTCTTT. Protein sequence: CASSYSTSMNTEAFF.

The chain carries TRBV30 and TRBJ1-5; D is unclear. V shed 3 bases and J shed 9 bases, with 15 bases lying between them. The germline V gene has CDR1 GTSNPN and CDR2 SVGIG (reference sequence). The CDR3 contains 13 residues. The DNA for the CDR3 is TGTGCCTGGAGGGCTCCGGGGTCGGGGCCCCAGCATTTT. Residues: CAWRAPGSGPQHF.

The chain joins TRBV6-5 to TRBJ2-7; 7 bases align to TRBD1. CDR1 is MNHEY and CDR2 is SVGAGI in the germline V gene. The length of the CDR3 is 14 residues. V lost 5 bases to trimming and J lost 5 bases; unmatched junction nucleotides: 9. Here the CDR3 DNA reads TGTGCCAGCAGTCGCCGGGACAGAGAAAACGAGCAGTACTTC. This gives the protein CASSRRDRENEQYF.

This clone came up once. This chain joins TRBV5-4 and TRBJ1-2; no definite D call. The germline gives CDR1 SGHNT, CDR2 YYREEE (reference sequence). The CDR3 has 13 amino acids. Trimming left V 4 bases short and J 1 base short, with 8 bases between. The CDR3 DNA reads TGTGCCAGCAGCCAAGGAGATAACTATGGCTACACCTTC. Its translation: CASSQGDNYGYTF.

The gene calls are TRBV11-2 and TRBJ2-7; possible D gene TRBD1, 5 bases. Trimming left V 0 bases short and J 6 bases short, with 9 bases between. This CDR3 has 13 amino acids. Per germline, CDR1 SGHAT and CDR2 FQNNGV. The CDR3 DNA reads TGTGCCAGCAGCTTAGACAGGGTCAGCGAGCAGTACTTC. Amino acids: CASSLDRVSEQYF.

The chain couples TRBV5-1 to TRBJ2-7; TRBD2 aligns across 9 bases. The CDR3 consists of 18 residues. Germline V lookup: CDR1 SGHRS, CDR2 YFSETQ. V was pared by 0 bases and J by 3 bases, with 13 bases of the junction left unmatched. The DNA of the CDR3 is TGCGCCAGCAGCTTGGCTTCAATTAGCGGGAGTGTAGGCTACGAGCAGTACTTC. Translation: CASSLASISGSVGYEQYF.

The V gene is TRBV28, the J gene TRBJ1-6; D not resolved. Looked up from germline, CDR1 is MDHEN and CDR2 is SYDVKM. V dropped 7 bases and J dropped 6 bases, with 13 bases sitting between them. The CDR3 spans 14 residues. In DNA, the CDR3 is TGTGCCAGCAAGCGCCCGAAGAGTAATTCACCCCTCCACTTT. It yields the protein CASKRPKSNSPLHF.

The chain combines TRBV5-1 with TRBJ2-3; 9 bases line up with TRBD2. The length of the CDR3 is 13 residues. Germline lookup yields CDR1 SGHRS and CDR2 YFSETQ. With V trimmed by 4 bases and J by 5 bases, 2 bases remained unmatched. The CDR3: CASSPREGDTQYF. DNA of the CDR3: TGCGCCAGCAGCCCGCGGGAGGGAGATACGCAGTATTTT.

This clone was detected once. The chain couples TRBV10-1 to TRBJ2-1, with TRBD1 identical over 9 bases. With 5 bases clipped from V and 7 bases from J, the junction kept 18 bases outside the gene matches. Germline-derived CDR1 and CDR2 are WNHNN and SYGVQD (reference sequence). There are 18 residues in the CDR3. In nucleotides, the CDR3 is TGCGCCAGCAGTTCATCGGGACAGGGTAGAGTATTTTGTAATGAGCAGTTCTTC. Translation gives CASSSSGQGRVFCNEQFF.

This clone was observed a handful of times. V usage is TRBV6-1 and J usage is TRBJ2-5, with D possibly matching TRBD2 (5 bases). CDR3 length: 15 amino acids. V lost 6 bases and J 1 base, leaving 15 bases between the germline ends. Germline loops: CDR1 MNHNS, CDR2 SASEGT. Here the CDR3 reads CASRSVMGVQETQYF. DNA of the CDR3: TGTGCCAGCAGATCAGTTATGGGAGTCCAAGAGACCCAGTACTTC.

This clone was counted a single time. The rearrangement joins TRBV5-6 to TRBJ1-2; D gene unclear. V was pared by 0 bases and J by 3 bases, with 9 bases between. CDR3 length: 14 residues. Germline V gene lookup returns CDR1 SGHDT and CDR2 YYEEEE. CDR3 nucleotide sequence: TGTGCCAGCAGCTTGGTTGGCAGTTACTATGGCTACACCTTC. Translation gives CASSLVGSYYGYTF.

This sequence joins TRBV2 and TRBJ2-3; TRBD2 aligns across 16 bases. CDR1 is SNHLY, CDR2 FYNNEI, per germline. The CDR3 loop spans 18 amino acids. V was pared by 8 bases and J by 3 bases, with 11 bases of the junction left unmatched. In nucleotides, the CDR3 is TGTGCCAGCGCCGCGGGACTAGCGGGAGGGCCGGGTACAGATACGCAGTATTTT. This gives the protein CASAAGLAGGPGTDTQYF. Full variable domain (remainder filled in from reference TRBV2 and TRBJ2-3): EPEVTQTPSHQVTQMGQEVILRCVPISNHLYFYWYRQILGQKVEFLVSFYNNEISEKSEIFDDQFSVERPDGSNFTLKIRSTKLEDSAMYFCASAAGLAGGPGTDTQYFGPGTRLTVL.

The rearrangement joins TRBV30 to TRBJ1-1; no definite D call. Germline loops: CDR1 GTSNPN, CDR2 SVGIG (reference sequence). Trimming shortened V by 2 bases and J by 1 base, and 8 bases separated the two germline ends. CDR3 length: 13 residues. CDR3 coding DNA: TGTGCCTGGAGTAGGCAGGCGAACACTGAAGCTTTCTTT. Its translation is CAWSRQANTEAFF.

V is TRBV6-5 and J is TRBJ2-3; 10 positions match TRBD1. Germline CDR1 is MNHEY and CDR2 is SVGAGI. Unmatched junction bases numbered 8, after V lost 10 bases and J lost 1 base. The CDR3 is made up of 15 amino acids. The chain's CDR3 is CATNDRGQRTDTQYF. As DNA, the CDR3 is TGTGCCACTAATGACAGGGGGCAGCGCACAGATACGCAGTATTTT.